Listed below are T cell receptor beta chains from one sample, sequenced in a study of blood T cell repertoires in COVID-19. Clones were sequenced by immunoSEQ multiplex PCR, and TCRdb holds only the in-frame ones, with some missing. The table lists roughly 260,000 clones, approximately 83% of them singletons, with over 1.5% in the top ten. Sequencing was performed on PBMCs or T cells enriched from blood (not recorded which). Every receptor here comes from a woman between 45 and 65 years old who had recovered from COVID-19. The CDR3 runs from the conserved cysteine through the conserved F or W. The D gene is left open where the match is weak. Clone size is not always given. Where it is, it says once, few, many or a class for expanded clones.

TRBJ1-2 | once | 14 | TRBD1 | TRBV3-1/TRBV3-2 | CASRGEGAQYGYTF | TGTGCCAGCAGGGGCGAGGGGGCACAATATGGCTACACCTTC
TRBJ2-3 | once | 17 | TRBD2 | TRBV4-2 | CASSQVWNSGSTDTQYF | TGTGCCAGCAGCCAAGTTTGGAATAGCGGGAGCACAGATACGCAGTATTTT
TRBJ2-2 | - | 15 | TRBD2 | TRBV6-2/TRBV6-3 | CASSYGGGGTGELFF | TGTGCCAGCAGTTACGGGGGGGGAGGCACCGGGGAGCTGTTTTTT
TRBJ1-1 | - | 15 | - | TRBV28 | CASSLSGEGDTEAFF | TGTGCCAGCAGTTTATCGGGGGAAGGGGACACTGAAGCTTTCTTT
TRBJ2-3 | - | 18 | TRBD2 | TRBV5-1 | CASSLGISGGPSTDTQYF | TGCGCCAGCAGCTTGGGTATTAGCGGGGGACCTAGCACAGATACGCAGTATTTT
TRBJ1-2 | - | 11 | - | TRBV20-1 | CSARDGGKYTF | TGCAGTGCTAGAGATGGAGGGAAGTACACCTTC
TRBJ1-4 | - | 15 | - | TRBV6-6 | CASSYSTGFNEKLFF | TGTGCCAGCAGTTACTCTACGGGTTTTAATGAAAAACTGTTTTTT
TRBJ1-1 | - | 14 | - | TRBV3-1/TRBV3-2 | CASSRQDWNTEAFF | TGTGCCAGCAGCAGACAGGATTGGAACACTGAAGCTTTCTTT
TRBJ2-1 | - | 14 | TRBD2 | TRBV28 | CATLQGLADNEQFF | TGTGCCACCCTCCAGGGACTAGCGGACAATGAGCAGTTCTTC
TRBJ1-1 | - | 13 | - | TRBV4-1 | CASSQDRGFEAFF | TGCGCCAGCAGCCAAGATCGAGGGTTTGAAGCTTTCTTT
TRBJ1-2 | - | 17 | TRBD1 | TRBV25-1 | CASSEYPDRVPHYGYTF | TGTGCCAGCAGTGAATATCCGGACAGGGTACCGCACTATGGCTACACCTTC
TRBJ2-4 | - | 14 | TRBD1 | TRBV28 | CASRVPGQGTIQYF | TGTGCCAGCCGAGTCCCGGGACAGGGGACCATTCAGTACTTC
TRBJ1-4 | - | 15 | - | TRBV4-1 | CASSQQGWTNEKLFF | TGCGCCAGCAGCCAGCAGGGATGGACTAATGAAAAACTGTTTTTT
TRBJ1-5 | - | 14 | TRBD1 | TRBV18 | CASSGQDSNQPQHF | TGTGCCAGCTCAGGACAGGATAGCAATCAGCCCCAGCATTTT
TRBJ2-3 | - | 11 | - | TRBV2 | CASSARDTQYF | TGTGCCAGCAGTGCCCGAGATACGCAGTATTTT
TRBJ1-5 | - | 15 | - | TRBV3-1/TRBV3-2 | CASSQDSSGNQPQHF | TGTGCCAGCAGCCAAGATTCATCCGGGAACCAGCCCCAGCATTTT
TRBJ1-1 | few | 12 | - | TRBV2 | CASRNLDRFAFF | TGTGCCAGCAGGAACCTCGACAGGTTTGCTTTCTTT
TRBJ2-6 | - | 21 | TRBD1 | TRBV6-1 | CASSEITYRGIRPSGANVLTF | TGTGCCAGCAGTGAAATAACGTACAGGGGCATTCGACCCTCTGGGGCCAACGTCCTGACTTTC
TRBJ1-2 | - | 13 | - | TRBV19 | CASSGRGNYGYTF | TGTGCCAGTAGTGGGCGGGGGAACTATGGCTACACCTTC
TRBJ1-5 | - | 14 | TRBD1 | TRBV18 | CASSPAQGNQPQHF | TGTGCCAGCTCACCGGCACAGGGGAATCAGCCCCAGCATTTT
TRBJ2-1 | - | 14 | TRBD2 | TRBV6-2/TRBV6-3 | CASSYPGLAGEQFF | TGTGCCAGCAGTTACCCGGGACTAGCGGGAGAGCAGTTCTTC
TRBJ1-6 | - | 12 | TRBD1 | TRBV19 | CATRDRYSPLHF | TGTGCCACCCGGGACAGGTATTCACCCCTCCACTTT
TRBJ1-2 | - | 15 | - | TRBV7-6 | CASSLESTGGYGYTF | TGTGCCAGCAGCTTAGAATCTACAGGCGGCTATGGCTACACCTTC